This TCR beta chain stems from a study of identical twins (dated by TCRdb to 2016 to 2017). General notes on the study: TCR alpha and beta repertoires from monozygotic twins, unrelated adults of various ages and cord blood were deep-sequenced to test whether fetal clonotypes persist. To rule out contamination, the twin experiments were replicated at different times with different library preparation protocols. The research as a whole found: Out-of-frame TCR alpha sharing in monozygotic twins was systematically underestimated by recombination models, whereas sharing between unrelated individuals was in agreement with the recombination models. Excess twin sharing in beta out-of-frame sequences was weaker because fewer shared sequences lowered the signal-to-noise ratio. Compared with coincidental sharing between unrelated individuals, an excess of low generation-probability sequences was observed among out-of-frame TCR alpha sequences shared between twins. Because the same donors could not be followed over many years, the conclusions depended on cross-sectional statistical analysis. Invariant T cells such as MAIT and iNKT could partly confound zero-insertion analyses, although diverse VJ usage argued against such confounding for most clonotypes. Fewer insertions were carried by abundant cord blood beta clonotypes, a similar but weaker trend appeared in young adult naive repertoires, and no such trend appeared in memory repertoires.

The junction shows trimming of 0 bases on V and 9 bases on J, plus 15 bases between the germline ends. From the germline V gene (reference sequence), CDR1 is DFQATT and CDR2 is SNEGSKA. The CDR3 spans 14 residues, from the cysteine through the phenylalanine. Left in the record is the CDR3 DNA by itself, 42 bases read in frame from the first base. Libraries were made using 5' RACE. TCRdb records Illumina HiSeq 2000 as the sequencer. Template switching added a universal primer binding site, and the final cDNA carried a unique molecular identifier that allowed TCR cDNA molecules to be counted accurately. Specific primers in the conserved constant-segment region were used to synthesize first-strand cDNA for TCR alpha and beta chains. Each cDNA library was double barcoded, with a SMART-Mk sample barcode plus Illumina barcodes, to control for contamination. TruSeq adapter sequences along with Illumina sample barcodes were introduced in two successive PCR steps. TCR alpha and beta cDNA libraries were sequenced on the Illumina HiSeq platform with custom primers. The authors' analysis ran thus. Unique molecular identifiers were extracted from raw reads with MiGEC, and CDR3 positions were determined with MiXCR. Recombination models were inferred per individual with the repgenHMM and IGoR tools using an EM algorithm. Shared clonotypes were analyzed with the tcR package in R, and sharing was normalized by the product of cloneset sizes. Out-of-frame nonproductive sequences were analyzed to study raw recombination free of thymic and clonal selection effects. The raw public reads went through TCRdb reprocessing: fastp at Q25, MiXCR clone calling, in-frame beta chains kept. Rows with one shared CDR3 protein collapse into an entry with the most common genes and DNA. The V and J calls shown here were made by TCRdb, not taken from the authors' results. This sample holds about 330,000 distinct CDR3 sequences; about 12% were observed only once. The ten top clones hold just over 7% of the sample.

All donors were healthy Caucasians. The twin cohort comprised three pairs of female monozygotic twins, all aged about 18 to 29 years. Positive isolation kits from Invitrogen were used to isolate CD4+ and CD8+ T cell populations. This clonotype has ten or more counts. Its antigen is currently not known. Per-nucleotide qualities are absent, and no much larger clonotype sits a single base away. This same sample was also part of a study on yellow fever vaccine responses in identical twins. The second source states: According to the authors, the vaccine-induced T cell response in identical twins seemed to be partly convergent and partly specific to each individual. The study precisely tracked vaccine-responding T cell clones in identical twins.

The chain is encoded by TRBV20-1 joined to TRBJ2-1; the D match is possibly TRBD1 or TRBD2, with 5 bases aligned in each. The sequencing input was CD8+ T cells sorted from blood. This TCR was recovered from a woman under 30 in good health. The CDR3 region reads CSAREGGDRAEQFF. The nucleotide sequence is TGCAGTGCTAGAGAGGGTGGGGACCGAGCTGAGCAGTTCTTC.